A selection of T cell receptor beta chains follows, all from one sample in a study of cytomegalovirus exposure and HLA in healthy donors. Assay used: immunoSEQ multiplex PCR; TCRdb lists only in-frame clones, some missing. Found here are fewer than 75,000 clones, 80% of them singletons; the top ten hold 4% to 5.5%. The sequencing sample was made of PBMCs. These receptors were taken from a woman in her 30s in good health and CMV-seronegative. The CDR3 runs from the conserved cysteine through the conserved F or W. Each record gives: CDR3 length, J gene, D gene, clone size, V gene, CDR3 DNA, CDR3 protein. D genes are given only for firm matches. Only part of the rows carry a size: once, few, many, or a class if the clone is expanded.

14	TRBJ2-1	.	.	TRBV7-9	TGTGCCAGCAGCTTAGCGCGCTACGGCAATGAGCAGTTCTTC	CASSLARYGNEQFF
14	TRBJ2-4	TRBD2	.	TRBV29-1	TGCAGCGCAGACGCCGGGACTACGAATTCCATTCAGTACTTC	CSADAGTTNSIQYF
12	TRBJ1-2	.	.	TRBV6-6	TGTGCCAGCAGTCCCAGGGGTTATGGCTACACCTTC	CASSPRGYGYTF
12	TRBJ1-2	.	.	TRBV30	TGTGCCTGGAGTGTAGATGCGTCAGGCTACACCTTC	CAWSVDASGYTF
13	TRBJ1-1	.	.	TRBV30	TGTGCCTGGAGGGACAATAGGAACACTGAAGCTTTCTTT	CAWRDNRNTEAFF
15	TRBJ2-7	TRBD1	.	TRBV4-1	TGCGCCAGCAGCCCGTTTGGGACAGGCTCCTACGAGCAGTACTTC	CASSPFGTGSYEQYF
14	TRBJ2-3	.	.	TRBV7-9	TGTGCCAGCAGGGATCGACAGGGCACAGATACGCAGTATTTT	CASRDRQGTDTQYF
14	TRBJ2-5	.	.	TRBV10-2	TGCGCCAGCAGTATGACACAGTACCAAGAGACCCAGTACTTC	CASSMTQYQETQYF
15	TRBJ1-1	TRBD1	once	TRBV5-1	TGCGCCAGCAGCACCGGACAGGGGGTTTATCCTGAAGCTTTCTTT	CASSTGQGVYPEAFF
14	TRBJ2-7	TRBD2	.	TRBV5-4	TGTGCCAGCAGCTTGGATCCAGCGGGATACGAGCAGTACTTC	CASSLDPAGYEQYF
14	TRBJ1-1	.	.	TRBV30	TGTGCCTGGAGGGACTTGGACAGAAACACTGAAGCTTTCTTT	CAWRDLDRNTEAFF
17	TRBJ1-1	TRBD1	once	TRBV5-1	TGCGCCAGCAGCTGGGACACCACAGGGGGCCGAATCACTGAAGCTTTCTTT	CASSWDTTGGRITEAFF
15	TRBJ2-1	.	.	TRBV7-9	TGTGCCAGCAGCTTAGTAGAGGGGGCCTACAATGAGCAGTTCTTC	CASSLVEGAYNEQFF